These 3 T cell receptor beta chains came from one sample sequenced in a study of shared clonotypes between healthy human individuals. Method: immunoSEQ multiplex PCR; TCRdb's copy keeps in-frame clones and lacks some. The sample carries about 2 million clones, approximately 95% recorded once. Sequenced sample: naive CD4+ T cells sorted from blood. This sample's subset: CD45RA+ positively selected. The source is a young man in good health.

The chain has TRBV7-2 and TRBJ2-2; D not certain. Trimming stripped 5 bases from V and 6 bases from J, with 16 bases between. Germline V gene data show CDR1 as SGHTA and CDR2 as FQGNSA. This CDR3 has 15 amino acids. CDR3 sequence: CASSPPNMKPGELFF. In DNA form, the CDR3 reads TGTGCCAGCAGCCCGCCCAACATGAAACCCGGGGAGCTGTTTTTT.

V and J are TRBV5-1 and TRBJ2-5; D is perhaps TRBD1 (6 bases). The CDR3 is made up of 15 amino acids. In germline, CDR1 is SGHRS, CDR2 YFSETQ. The ends were cut back, 0 bases at V and 1 base at J, with 10 bases in the middle. The CDR3 sequence: CASSLDTGPQETQYF. CDR3 nucleotides: TGCGCCAGCAGCTTGGATACAGGGCCCCAAGAGACCCAGTACTTC.

This clone was seen only once. The chain carries TRBV7-8 and TRBJ2-1; D remains ambiguous. The CDR3 has 14 residues. V was pared by 2 bases and J by 9 bases, with 14 bases between. Germline loops: CDR1 SGHVS, CDR2 FQNEAQ. The CDR3 DNA reads TGTGCCAGCAGCTTACTCAACAGTGTTCCTGAGCAGTTCTTC. Translation: CASSLLNSVPEQFF. Full variable domain (missing parts from reference TRBV7-8 and TRBJ2-1): GAGVSQSPRYKVAKRGQDVALRCDPISGHVSLFWYQQALGQGPEFLTYFQNEAQLDKSGLPSDRFFAERPEGSVSTLKIQRTQQEDSAVYLCASSLLNSVPEQFFGPGTRLTVL.